This T cell receptor beta chain was captured in a study of T cells after yellow fever vaccination. General observations from the study: Just a small share of clonotypes turned up in the CD4 compartment as well as the CD8 compartment.

TCRdb called the 5' RACE reads again in MiXCR, with one record for every CDR3 protein. The sample consists of roughly 250,000 distinct CDR3 sequences, 10% to 15% of them appearing once. Of note for this clonotype: Its antigen remains unidentified.

The CDR3 is 12 amino acids. CDR1 is SGHTA, CDR2 FQGNSA, per germline. V was cut by 4 bases and J by 8 bases, with 9 bases left in between. Sample: CD4+ T cells sorted from PBMCs, taken 45 days after the yellow fever booster vaccination. The sequence derives from a man under 40 who received the YFV17D yellow fever vaccine. The chain uses TRBV7-2 and TRBJ2-1, with D hard to call. CDR3 loop: CASSSNLHEQFF. In DNA, the CDR3 is TGTGCCAGCAGCTCCAACCTCCATGAGCAGTTCTTC.